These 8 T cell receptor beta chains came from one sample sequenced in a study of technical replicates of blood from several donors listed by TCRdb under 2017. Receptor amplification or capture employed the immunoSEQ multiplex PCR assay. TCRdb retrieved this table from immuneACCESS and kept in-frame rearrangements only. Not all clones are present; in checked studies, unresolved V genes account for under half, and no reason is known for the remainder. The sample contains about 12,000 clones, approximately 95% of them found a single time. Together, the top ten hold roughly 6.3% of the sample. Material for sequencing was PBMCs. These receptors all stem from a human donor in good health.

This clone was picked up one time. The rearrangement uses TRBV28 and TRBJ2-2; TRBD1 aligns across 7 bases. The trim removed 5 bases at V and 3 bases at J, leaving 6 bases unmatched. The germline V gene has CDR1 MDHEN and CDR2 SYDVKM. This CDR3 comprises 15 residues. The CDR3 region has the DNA TGTGCCAGCAGTCCTCTGACAGGGTACACCGGGGAGCTGTTTTTT. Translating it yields CASSPLTGYTGELFF.

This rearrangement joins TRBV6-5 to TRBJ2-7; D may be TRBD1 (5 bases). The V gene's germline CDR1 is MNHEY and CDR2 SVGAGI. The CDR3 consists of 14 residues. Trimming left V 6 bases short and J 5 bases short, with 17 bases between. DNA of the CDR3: TGTGCCAGCAGGGCAGCAGGGCGTGGGGACGAGCAGTACTTC. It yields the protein CASRAAGRGDEQYF.

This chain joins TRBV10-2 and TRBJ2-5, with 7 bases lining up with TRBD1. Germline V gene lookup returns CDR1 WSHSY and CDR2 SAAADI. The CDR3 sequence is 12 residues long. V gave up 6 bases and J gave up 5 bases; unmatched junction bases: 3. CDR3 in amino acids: CASSRGWETQYF. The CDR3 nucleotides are TGCGCCAGCAGCAGGGGGTGGGAGACCCAGTACTTC.

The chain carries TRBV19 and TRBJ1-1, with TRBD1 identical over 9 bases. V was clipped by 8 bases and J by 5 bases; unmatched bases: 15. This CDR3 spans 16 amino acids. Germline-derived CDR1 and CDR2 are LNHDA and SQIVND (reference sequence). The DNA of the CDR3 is TGTGCCAGTTCCTTAACGGGACAGGGAGTTCAGACTGAAGCTTTCTTT. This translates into CASSLTGQGVQTEAFF.

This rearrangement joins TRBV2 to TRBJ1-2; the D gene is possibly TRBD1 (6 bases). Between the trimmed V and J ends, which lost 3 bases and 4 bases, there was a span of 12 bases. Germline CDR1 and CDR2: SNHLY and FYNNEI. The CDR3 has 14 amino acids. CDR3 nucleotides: TGTGCCAGCAGTGAGAGGACAGCTGTCTATGGCTACACCTTC. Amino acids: CASSERTAVYGYTF.

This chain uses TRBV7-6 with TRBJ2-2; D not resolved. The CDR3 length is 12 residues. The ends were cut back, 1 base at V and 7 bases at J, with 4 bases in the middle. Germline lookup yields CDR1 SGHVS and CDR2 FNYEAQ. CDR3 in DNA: TGTGCCAGCAGCTTAGGTATCGGGGAGCTGTTTTTT. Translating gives CASSLGIGELFF.

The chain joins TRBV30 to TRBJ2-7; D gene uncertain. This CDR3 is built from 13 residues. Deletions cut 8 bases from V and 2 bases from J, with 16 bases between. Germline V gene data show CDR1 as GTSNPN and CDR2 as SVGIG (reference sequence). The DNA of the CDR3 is TGTGCCAGTGGCAGGAAGGTGGCCTACGAGCAGTACTTC. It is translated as CASGRKVAYEQYF.

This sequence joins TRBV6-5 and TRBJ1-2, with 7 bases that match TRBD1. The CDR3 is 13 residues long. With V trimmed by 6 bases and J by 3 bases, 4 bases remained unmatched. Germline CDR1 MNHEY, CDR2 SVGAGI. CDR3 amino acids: CASSNRGDYGYTF. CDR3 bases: TGTGCCAGCAGCAACAGGGGTGACTATGGCTACACCTTC.